The clone carrying this TCR beta chain was observed a few times. The antigen is undetermined. In TCRdb, the RT-PCR reads were re-called with MiXCR into one record per CDR3 protein. The sample shows under 950,000 distinct CDR3 sequences, approximately 22% of them seen only once. The entry originates in a study of response to subunit inactivated influenza vaccine. This CDR3 is built from 15 residues. V shed 1 base and J shed 5 bases, with 16 bases lying between them. Germline CDR1 and CDR2: SGHRS and YFSETQ. Study-level findings and limits: Only a handful of new T cells, the authors suggested, are recruited with each seasonal influenza vaccination.

This TCR was recovered from a man aged 45-65 years who received an inactivated influenza vaccine. The chain links TRBV5-1 to TRBJ2-7, with TRBD2 as a possible D gene (5 bases). The sequencing here drew on PBMCs from blood, taken roughly 5 days after vaccination. CDR3 sequence (DNA): TGCGCCAGCAGCTTGTTTCAGGCGAGGGTCCACGAGCAGTACTTC. Its protein product is CASSLFQARVHEQYF. The full variable domain, in which reference TRBV5-1 and TRBJ2-7 provide the parts outside the CDR3, is KAGVTQTPRYLIKTRGQQVTLSCSPISGHRSVSWYQQTPGQGLQFLFEYFSETQRNKGNFPGRFSGRQFSNSRSEMNVSTLELGDSALYLCASSLFQARVHEQYFGPGTRLTVT.